Listed here are 5 T cell receptor beta chains from one sample, sequenced in a study of metastatic and nonmetastatic thyroid tumors. All patients reached thyroid surgery having received no treatment beforehand. TCRdb called clones again from the PCR reads with MiXCR. The table has tens of thousands of clones, approximately 25% seen once. The sequencing sample was made of tumor tissue. Receptors were obtained from a female donor with papillary thyroid cancer or a benign thyroid nodule (not recorded which). Some clones in this sample may be carry-over from other donors' samples.

This clone was detected many times. J is TRBJ2-2 and V is TRBV14; TRBD1 matches at 9 bases. CDR3 length: 16 amino acids. Per the germline V gene, CDR1 is SGHDN and CDR2 is FVKESK. With 4 bases clipped from V and 7 bases from J, the junction kept 10 bases outside the gene matches. In DNA form, the CDR3 reads TGTGCCAGCAGCCCTCTGGACAGGGGACATGGCGGGGAGCTGTTTTTT. Its protein product is CASSPLDRGHGGELFF.

Many counts were recorded for this clone. A much larger clone lies a single base off, so this may be a read error. The V call is TRBV28, the J call TRBJ1-1; D gene ambiguous. Germline values: CDR1 MDHEN, CDR2 SYDVKM. This CDR3 spans 17 amino acids. V gave up 3 bases and J gave up 0 bases, with 17 bases separating them. CDR3 coding DNA: TGTGCCAGCAGTTTCCGAGGGCGAGGCGGGGTGAACACTGAAGCTTTCTTT. Translation gives CASSFRGRGGVNTEAFF. The variable domain in full, with the rest retrieved from reference TRBV28 and TRBJ1-1, is DVKVTQSSRYLVKRTGEKVFLECVQDMDHENMFWYRQDPGLGLRLIYFSYDVKMKEKGDIPEGYSVSREKKERFSLILESASTNQTSMYLCASSFRGRGGVNTEAFFGQGTRLTVV.

This clone has more than one count but fewer than ten. The junction and the germline gene differ at one end; a read error may be behind it. The rearrangement links TRBV6-1 to TRBJ2-6, with 7 bases that match TRBD1. The germline V gene has CDR1 MNHNS and CDR2 SASEGT. This CDR3 contains 16 residues. The CDR3 here is CASYRGTISGSNFLTF. The DNA of the CDR3 is TGTGCCAGCTACAGGGGCACGATCTCTGGGTCCAACTTCCTGACTTTC.

The table lists this clone with many counts. The V and J genes are TRBV18 and TRBJ2-1, with 11 bases aligning to TRBD1. V gave up 6 bases and J gave up 4 bases; unmatched junction bases: 2. Germline V gene lookup returns CDR1 KGHSH and CDR2 LQKENI. The CDR3 spans 14 residues. This CDR3 reads CASSGQGAYNEQFF. As DNA, the CDR3 is TGTGCCAGCTCCGGACAGGGGGCATACAATGAGCAGTTCTTC.

Judged by abundance, this clone is medium-sized. The rearrangement links TRBV6-1 to TRBJ1-2; D call uncertain. Per germline, CDR1 MNHNS and CDR2 SASEGT. The CDR3 sequence is 15 residues long. V lost 6 bases to trimming and J lost 0 bases, with 14 bases between them. In DNA, the CDR3 is TGTGCCAGCAGGGACGGACTGAATGCTAACTATGGCTACACCTTC. Its translation: CASRDGLNANYGYTF.